The clone carrying this T cell receptor beta chain was seen more than once but under ten times. Antigen unknown. The template used for profiling TCR beta VDJ and CDR3 was genomic DNA. TCRdb processed the reads anew with MiXCR; each CDR3 protein has one entry. Of about 110,000 distinct CDR3 sequences listed, 40% to 65% are singletons. This sample stems from a study of CD8+CD57+ T cells in acquired aplastic anemia. Study-wide findings and caveats: It was found that twenty-nine CD8+ CDR3 sequences were shared between patients and controls.

This CDR3 has 12 residues. V lost 3 bases to trimming and J lost 5 bases, with 10 bases between them. The germline V gene has CDR1 DFQATT and CDR2 SNEGSKA (reference sequence). Sequencing was carried out using sorted CD4+, CD8+, or CD8+CD57+ T cells (not recorded which) from PBMCs. The rearrangement uses TRBV20-1 and TRBJ1-1; D remains ambiguous. The TCR sequence derives from a human donor in good health, serving as a control. For the CDR3, the DNA is TGCAGTGCTAGCACCTGGGGAACTGAAGCTTTCTTT. It translates to CSASTWGTEAFF.